This entry describes one T cell receptor beta chain. Antigen specificity is unknown. The sample comes from a study of shared clonotypes between healthy human individuals. Study results and caveats: Relative to clonotypes present in all four donors, those not shared had lower generation probabilities. In general, naive subsets displayed greater estimated richness than memory subsets did.

Using immunoSEQ multiplex PCR, the repertoire was profiled, and TCRdb retains in-frame clones only, with some absent. The repertoire holds over a million clones, with 65% to 80% as singletons. The receptor's source is a man in his late teens or twenties in good health. The sequenced sample was memory CD4+ T cells sorted from blood. The subset: CD45RA-negative fraction.

The CDR3 here is CASINSGANVLTF. As DNA, the CDR3 is TGTGCCAGCATAAACTCTGGGGCCAACGTCCTGACTTTC. The chain links TRBV2 to TRBJ2-6, with unresolved D. V lost 7 bases and J lost 0, with 4 bases in between. This CDR3 comprises 13 residues. Germline V CDR1 and CDR2: SNHLY, FYNNEI.